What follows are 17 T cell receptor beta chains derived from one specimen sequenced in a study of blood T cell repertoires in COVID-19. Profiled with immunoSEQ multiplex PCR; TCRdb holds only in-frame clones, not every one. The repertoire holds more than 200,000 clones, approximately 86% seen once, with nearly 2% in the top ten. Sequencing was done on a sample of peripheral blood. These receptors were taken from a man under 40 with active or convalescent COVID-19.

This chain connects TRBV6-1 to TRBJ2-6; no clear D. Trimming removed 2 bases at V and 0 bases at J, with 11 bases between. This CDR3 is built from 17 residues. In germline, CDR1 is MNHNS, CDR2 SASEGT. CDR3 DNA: TGTGCCAGCAGTGAATCCCCACGGGTCTCTGGGGCCAACGTCCTGACTTTC. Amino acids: CASSESPRVSGANVLTF.

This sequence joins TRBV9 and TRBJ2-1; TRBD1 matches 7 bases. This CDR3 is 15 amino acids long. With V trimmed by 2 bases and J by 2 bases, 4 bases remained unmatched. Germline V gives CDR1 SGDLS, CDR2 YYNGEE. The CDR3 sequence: CASSVRTGAYNEQFF. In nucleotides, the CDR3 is TGTGCCAGCAGCGTCAGGACAGGAGCCTACAATGAGCAGTTCTTC.

DNA for the CDR3: TGTGCCAGCAGTGAAGGTGGCCAGGTTCATCAGCCCCAGCATTTT. Translated: CASSEGGQVHQPQHF. V is TRBV2 and J is TRBJ1-5; D gene ambiguous. There are 15 residues in the CDR3. Trimming left V 1 base short and J 5 bases short, with 12 bases between. In germline, CDR1 is SNHLY, CDR2 FYNNEI.

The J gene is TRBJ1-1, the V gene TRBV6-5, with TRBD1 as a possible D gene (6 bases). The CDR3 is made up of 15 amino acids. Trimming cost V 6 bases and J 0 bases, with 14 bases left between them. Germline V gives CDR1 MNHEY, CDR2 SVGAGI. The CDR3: CASRRTVQMNTEAFF. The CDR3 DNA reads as TGTGCCAGCAGAAGGACAGTACAGATGAACACTGAAGCTTTCTTT.

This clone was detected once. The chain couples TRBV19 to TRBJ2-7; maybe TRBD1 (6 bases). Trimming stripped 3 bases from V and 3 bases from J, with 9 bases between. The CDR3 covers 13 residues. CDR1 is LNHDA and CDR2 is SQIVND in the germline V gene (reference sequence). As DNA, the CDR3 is TGTGCCAGTAGTATCAAACAGGGCTACGAGCAGTACTTC. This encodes CASSIKQGYEQYF.

The CDR3, as DNA: TGTGCCAGCAGTTCGCCTAGGACAGGGGGGGCCACTGAAGCTTTCTTT. Its protein product is CASSSPRTGGATEAFF. The gene calls are TRBV6-2 or TRBV6-3 and TRBJ1-1; 10 bases agree with TRBD1. Germline trimming cut 4 bases from V and 4 bases from J; bases unmatched to any gene: 9. The CDR3 spans 16 residues. Germline lookup yields CDR1 MNHEY and CDR2 SVGEGT.

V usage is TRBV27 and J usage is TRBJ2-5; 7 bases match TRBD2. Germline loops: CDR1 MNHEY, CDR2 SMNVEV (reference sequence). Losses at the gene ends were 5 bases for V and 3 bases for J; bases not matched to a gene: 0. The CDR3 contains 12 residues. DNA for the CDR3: TGTGCCAGCAGTGGGAGGGAAGAGACCCAGTACTTC. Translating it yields CASSGREETQYF.

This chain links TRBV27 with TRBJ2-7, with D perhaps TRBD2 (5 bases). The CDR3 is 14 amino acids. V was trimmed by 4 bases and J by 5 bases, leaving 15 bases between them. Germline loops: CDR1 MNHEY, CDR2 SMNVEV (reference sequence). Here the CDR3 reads CASSSRVDLHEQYF. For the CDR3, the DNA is TGTGCCAGCAGTTCGAGGGTGGATCTGCACGAGCAGTACTTC.

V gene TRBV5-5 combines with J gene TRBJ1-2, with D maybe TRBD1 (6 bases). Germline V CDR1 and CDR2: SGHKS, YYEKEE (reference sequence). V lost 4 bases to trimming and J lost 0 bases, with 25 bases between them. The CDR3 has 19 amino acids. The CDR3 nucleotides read TGTGCCAGCAGCCCCAGGGGCAGACAGCCTGGGGCATCTAACTATGGCTACACCTTC. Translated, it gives CASSPRGRQPGASNYGYTF.

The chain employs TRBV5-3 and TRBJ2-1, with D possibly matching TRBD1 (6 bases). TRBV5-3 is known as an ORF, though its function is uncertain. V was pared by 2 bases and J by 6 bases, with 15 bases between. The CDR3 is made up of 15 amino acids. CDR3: CARSFGRRGGNEQFF. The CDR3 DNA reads TGTGCCAGAAGCTTCGGCAGACGAGGGGGCAATGAGCAGTTCTTC.

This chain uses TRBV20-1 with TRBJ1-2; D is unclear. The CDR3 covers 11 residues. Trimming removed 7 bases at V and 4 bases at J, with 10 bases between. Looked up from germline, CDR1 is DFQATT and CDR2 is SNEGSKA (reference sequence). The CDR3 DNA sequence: TGCAGTGTACAGACCACCTATGGCTACACCTTC. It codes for CSVQTTYGYTF.

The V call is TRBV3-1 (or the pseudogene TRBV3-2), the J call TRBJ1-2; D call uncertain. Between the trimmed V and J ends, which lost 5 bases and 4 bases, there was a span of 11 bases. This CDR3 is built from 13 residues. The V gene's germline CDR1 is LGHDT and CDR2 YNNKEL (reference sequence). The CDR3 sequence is CASSFGLPYGYTF. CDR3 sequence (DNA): TGTGCCAGCAGCTTCGGACTACCCTATGGCTACACCTTC.

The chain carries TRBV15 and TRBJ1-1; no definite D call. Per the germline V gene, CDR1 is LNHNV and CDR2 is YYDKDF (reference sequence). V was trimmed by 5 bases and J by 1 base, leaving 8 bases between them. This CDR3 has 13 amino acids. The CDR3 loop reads CATSANRNTEAFF. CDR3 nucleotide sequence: TGTGCCACCAGCGCAAACAGGAACACTGAAGCTTTCTTT. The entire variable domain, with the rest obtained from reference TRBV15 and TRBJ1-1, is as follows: DAMVIQNPRYQVTQFGKPVTLSCSQTLNHNVMYWYQQKSSQAPKLLFHYYDKDFNNEADTPDNFQSRRPNTSFCFLDIRSPGLGDTAMYLCATSANRNTEAFFGQGTRLTVV.

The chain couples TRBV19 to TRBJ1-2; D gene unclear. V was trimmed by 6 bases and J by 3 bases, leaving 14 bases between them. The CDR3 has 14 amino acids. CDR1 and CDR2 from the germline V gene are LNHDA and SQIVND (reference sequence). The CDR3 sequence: CASSAQTEDYGYTF. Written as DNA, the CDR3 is TGTGCCAGTAGCGCTCAGACCGAGGACTATGGCTACACCTTC.

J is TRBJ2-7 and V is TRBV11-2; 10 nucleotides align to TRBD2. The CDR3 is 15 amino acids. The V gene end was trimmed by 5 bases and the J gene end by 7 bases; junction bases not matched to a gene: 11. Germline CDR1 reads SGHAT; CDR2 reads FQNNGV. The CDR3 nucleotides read TGTGCCAGCAGCCGCGCTTGGCTAGCGGGGGATGAGCAGTACTTC. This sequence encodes CASSRAWLAGDEQYF.

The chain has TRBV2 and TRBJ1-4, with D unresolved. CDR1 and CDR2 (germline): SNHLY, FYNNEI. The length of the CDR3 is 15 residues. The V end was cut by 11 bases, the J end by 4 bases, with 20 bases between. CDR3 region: CAGMDWQTNNEKLFF. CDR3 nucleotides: TGTGCCGGCATGGATTGGCAGACAAATAATGAAAAACTGTTTTTT.

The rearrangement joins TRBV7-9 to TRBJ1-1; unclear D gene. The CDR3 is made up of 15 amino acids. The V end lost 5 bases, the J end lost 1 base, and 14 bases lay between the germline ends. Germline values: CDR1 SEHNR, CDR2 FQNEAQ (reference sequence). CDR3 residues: CASSPDYEENTEAFF. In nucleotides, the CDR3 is TGTGCCAGCAGCCCAGATTACGAAGAGAACACTGAAGCTTTCTTT.